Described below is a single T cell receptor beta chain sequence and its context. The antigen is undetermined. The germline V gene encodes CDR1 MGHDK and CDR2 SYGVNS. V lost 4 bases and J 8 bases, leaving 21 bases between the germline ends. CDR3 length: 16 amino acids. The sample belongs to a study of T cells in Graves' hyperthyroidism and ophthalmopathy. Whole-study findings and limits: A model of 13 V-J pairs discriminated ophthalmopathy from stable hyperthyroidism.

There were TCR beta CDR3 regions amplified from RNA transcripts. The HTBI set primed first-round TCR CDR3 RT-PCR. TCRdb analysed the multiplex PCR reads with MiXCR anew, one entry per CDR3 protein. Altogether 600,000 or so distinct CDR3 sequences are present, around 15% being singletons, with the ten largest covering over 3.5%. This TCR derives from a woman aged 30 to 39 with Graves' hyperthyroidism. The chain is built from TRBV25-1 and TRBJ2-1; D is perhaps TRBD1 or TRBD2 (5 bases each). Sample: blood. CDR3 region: CASSARKGLGVDEQFF. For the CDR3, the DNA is TGTGCCAGCAGTGCCCGAAAAGGGTTGGGGGTGGATGAGCAGTTCTTC.